The present T cell receptor (beta chain) was sequenced within a study of T cell clonality in common variable immunodeficiency. Only in-frame clones appear in the TCRdb table, and some are missing; sequencing was by immunoSEQ multiplex PCR. The repertoire consists of about 40,000 clones, none detected only once. This clone was observed many times. As yet, its antigen is unknown. The read ends 3 residues before the CDR3 terminus; that terminus is restored from the germline J gene. CDR1 SGHVS and CDR2 FQNEAQ come from the germline V gene. CDR3 length equals 16 residues. After removal of 1 base from V and 1 base from J, the junction contained 1 base not matched to a gene. Study results and limitations: Compared with controls, CVID subjects had fewer shared TCRbeta clones. Authors noted CVID clonality's cause needs subpopulation repertoire sequencing. Compared with healthy controls, CVID subjects showed increased TCRbeta clonality, mostly in about a third. In common variable immunodeficiency, TCR beta chains reportedly carried fewer deletions and N-nucleotide insertions.

V and J are TRBV7-8 and TRBJ2-3, with 11 bases identical to TRBD2. The TCR originated in a person aged 18-69 years in good health. The sequencing sample was made of peripheral blood mononuclear cells. The CDR3 loop is CASSLELAGGTDTQYF. CDR3 bases read: TGTGCCAGCAGCTTAGAACTAGCGGGAGGCACAGATACG.